This T cell receptor (beta chain) was found in a study of CXCR3-negative and CXCR3-positive naive CD8 T cells. Study at large: The libraries yielded about 130 million TRB reads, about 1.5 +/- 0.3 million each.

In regard to this clonotype: Antigen: not known.

Study conclusions and caveats: For memory CD8+ cells diversity was much lower, but both naive subsets had comparably high diversity. Partially decreased CXCR3 expression was recorded after cryopreservation, and fresh PBMCs were used in most assays. Researchers report that CXCR3-positive naive cells carry more hydrophobic TRB CDR3s than CXCR3-negative naive cells. Naive subsets did not differ in surface CD5, and the authors estimated TCR strength using properties of the TRB CDR3.

Carrying UMI labels, the TRB cDNA libraries were prepared through 5' RACE. After re-calling the 5' RACE reads, TCRdb lists one entry per CDR3 protein, DNA absent. Its table lists around 88,000 distinct CDR3 sequences. The germline gives CDR1 SGHVS, CDR2 FQNEAQ. CDR3 length: 15 amino acids. This chain links TRBV7-8 with TRBJ2-2; the TCRdb D gene call, TRBD2, has no DNA to confirm it. The TCR sequence derives from a human donor in good health. Some clones in this sample may be carry-over from other donors' samples. The specimen was naive CXCR3+ CD8+ T cells from blood. Subset noted: CD45RO-CCR7+CD27+CD95- naive CD8+ T cells expressing CXCR3 (TNR3+). The CDR3 reads CASSLGTSGAGELFF.